The text below deals with one TCR beta chain. The data were taken from a study of blood T cell repertoires in COVID-19. The repertoire was sequenced with immunoSEQ multiplex PCR; TCRdb's copy has only in-frame clones and lacks some. This sample yields around 60,000 clones, of which about four fifths are seen a single time; 15% to 25% belongs to the top ten. From germline, CDR1 is KGHSH and CDR2 LQKENI. J was trimmed by 4 bases and V by 3 bases; bases with no gene match: 1. CDR3 length: 13 residues. The chain joins TRBV18 to TRBJ2-3; 7 positions match TRBD1. Input material: peripheral blood. This sequence originates from a man aged 25 to 40 with COVID-19, enrolled during active disease. The CDR3 nucleotides are TGTGCCAGCTCACCGACAGGGTCAGATACGCAGTATTTT. It specifies CASSPTGSDTQYF.